Detailed here is one T cell receptor (beta chain). Its antigen is currently not known. Base qualities are not provided; no much larger clone lies one nucleotide away. These data belong to a study of T cell responses to AZD1222 COVID-19 vaccine (dated by TCRdb to the early 2020s). With regard to the full study: A total of about 240 trial participants underwent TCR sequencing, of whom approximately 210 received two doses of AZD1222 and some 26 received two doses of the MenACWY control vaccine. Trial participants were enrolled by age into 18-55, 56-69 and 70-plus year subgroups, with approximately 150, 28 and 58 TCR-sequenced participants respectively. Paper-wide results and their limitations: Conclusions about previously exposed vaccinees are limited because only a handful of AZD1222 recipients were SARS-CoV-2 seropositive at baseline. Because no samples from the day 14 peak response were available, repertoires could be characterized only after the peak T cell response. Participants were mostly white British, with more females than males. The authors suggested clonal diversity may have been underestimated. The 56-69-year group was small, and its depth increase did not reach significance, likely because of low power. Nearly half of unique spike-specific TCRs reportedly recognized epitopes outside regions mutated in the B.1.351 and B.1.1.7 variants. Spike-specific TCR breadth and depth rose significantly after two AZD1222 doses compared with day 0 and with MenACWY recipients. CD4 TCRs associated with the vaccine covered the entire spike protein, and the dominant responses were in regions 160-218 and 743-854.

The CDR3 regions of human TCRbeta chains were analyzed by immunosequencing. In the paper's pipeline: Repertoire TCRs were matched against a reference library of SARS-CoV-2-specific TCRs generated with the MIRA antigen-specificity platform. Breadth was defined as the fraction of unique TCRs that were SARS-CoV-2-associated, and depth was defined as the fraction of total T cells that were SARS-CoV-2-associated. Using the MIRA data, each spike-specific TCR was assigned both to the spike region to which the TCR was reactive and to a CD4 or CD8 class. Log10-transformed breadth and depth values were compared by one-way ANOVA with Sidak's multiple comparisons tests. What TCRdb holds here is the immuneACCESS table cut down to in-frame rearrangements. Part of the clones is not present; checked against another copy, under half of the missing clones reflect an unresolved V gene, and the others are unexplained. The DNA gave D and trimming, while V, J and clone size come from that table. This sample lists approximately 93,000 clones; 75% to 90% were detected once. The biggest ten clones account for 5% to 6.5% of the sample.

Per the publication, the time point label means: about 28 days (+/-7) after the second vaccine dose. AZD1222 recipients given second doses at about 4 weeks or at about 12 weeks were pooled, since spike-specific TCR depth and breadth were not found to differ between the two schedules. The vaccinee samples were drawn from two UK trials, COV001 and COV002, one of which was a single-blind randomized controlled phase 2/3 trial testing AZD1222 (ChAdOx1 nCoV-19) in healthy adults. Trial participant PBMC samples were collected at day 0 and day 28 after the second dose for TCRbeta chain sequencing. The CDR1 and CDR2 encoded by the germline V gene are SGHNT and YENEEA. V loses 1 base of germline sequence and J loses 5 bases, and the interval between the two ends is 12 bases. The CDR3, cysteine through phenylalanine, is 15 amino acids long. The DNA shown is the 45-base CDR3, in frame from base 1.

This chain joins TRBV11-3 to TRBJ2-1, with the D gene not confidently named. The sequence was obtained from an adult who received the AZD1222 COVID-19 vaccine. The source was peripheral blood, collected 28 days after the second AZD1222 dose. The CDR3 sequence is CASSLVPRGNNEQFF. The DNA sequence is as follows: TGTGCCAGCAGCTTAGTTCCGCGAGGAAACAATGAGCAGTTCTTC. When the CDR3 is completed using the reference TRBV11-3 and TRBJ2-1 genes on either side, the full variable domain is EAGVVQSPRYKIIEKKQPVAFWCNPISGHNTLYWYLQNLGQGPELLIRYENEEAVDDSQLPKDRFSAERLKGVDSTLKIQPAELGDSAVYLCASSLVPRGNNEQFFGPGTRLTVL.